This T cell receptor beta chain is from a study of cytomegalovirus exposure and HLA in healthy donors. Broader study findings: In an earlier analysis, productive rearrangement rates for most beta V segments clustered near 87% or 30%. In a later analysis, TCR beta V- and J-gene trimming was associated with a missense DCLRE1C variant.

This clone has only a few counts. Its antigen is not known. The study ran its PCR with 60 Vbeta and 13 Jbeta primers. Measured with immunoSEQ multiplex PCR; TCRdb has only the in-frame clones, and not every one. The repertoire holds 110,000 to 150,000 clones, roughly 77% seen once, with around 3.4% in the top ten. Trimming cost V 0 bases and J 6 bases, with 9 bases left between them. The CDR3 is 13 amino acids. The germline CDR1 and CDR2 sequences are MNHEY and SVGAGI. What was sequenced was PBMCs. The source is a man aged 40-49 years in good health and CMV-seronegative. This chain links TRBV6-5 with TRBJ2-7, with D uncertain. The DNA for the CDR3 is TGTGCCAGCAGTTACTCTGGCTGGCCCGAGCAGTACTTC. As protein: CASSYSGWPEQYF.